These T cell receptor beta chains were read from a single sample in a study of siplizumab effects on memory and regulatory T cells. The antigens for these receptors are not known. Generated by immunoSEQ multiplex PCR, the TCRdb table keeps only in-frame clones and is missing some. The sample carries approximately 20,000 clones, about 45% recorded once. Sequenced input: CFSE-low (dividing) CD4+ T cells sorted from an allogeneic mixed lymphocyte reaction. Receptors were obtained from a human donor in good health; the cells came from an allogeneic mixed lymphocyte reaction. Some clones in this sample may be carry-over from other donors' samples. The CDR3 runs from the conserved cysteine through the conserved F or W. The D gene is left open where the match is weak. Rows may omit the clone size; those that give it use once, few, many or a size class.

j_call d_call clone_size v_call cdr3_aa cdr3_nt
TRBJ2-1 TRBD2 . TRBV11-2 CASSLGLAAYNEQFF TGTGCCAGCAGCTTGGGACTAGCGGCCTACAATGAGCAGTTCTTC
TRBJ2-2 . . TRBV18 CASSPQQTNTGELFF TGTGCCAGCTCACCACAACAGACGAACACCGGGGAGCTGTTTTTT
TRBJ1-5 . few TRBV11-2 CASSLYAHGANNQPQHF TGTGCCAGCAGCTTATACGCGCATGGGGCGAACAATCAGCCCCAGCATTTT
TRBJ2-7 . . TRBV5-5 CASSLDTGRGEQYF TGTGCCAGCAGCTTGGACACAGGGAGGGGCGAGCAGTACTTC
TRBJ1-4 . medium-sized TRBV2 CASSMTRGTNEKLFF TGTGCCAGCAGCATGACGCGTGGAACTAATGAAAAACTGTTTTTT
TRBJ1-5 . medium-sized TRBV19 CASNGQHYQPQHF TGTGCCAGTAACGGACAGCACTATCAGCCCCAGCATTTT
TRBJ2-7 . . TRBV6-4 CASSAELLGPYEQYF TGTGCCAGCAGTGCGGAACTCCTGGGTCCCTACGAGCAGTACTTC
TRBJ1-5 TRBD1 . TRBV10-2 CASSEGQGLNQPQHF TGCGCCAGCAGTGAAGGACAGGGATTAAATCAGCCCCAGCATTTT
TRBJ1-5 . . TRBV9 CASSDGRAPRPQHF TGTGCCAGCAGCGATGGTAGGGCTCCCAGGCCCCAGCATTTT
TRBJ1-5 TRBD1 once TRBV19 CASSIGGTVNQPQHF TGTGCCAGTAGTATAGGGGGGACAGTCAATCAGCCCCAGCATTTT
TRBJ2-1 . once TRBV6-4 CASSVGDWVALNEQFF TGTGCCAGCAGTGTAGGCGATTGGGTAGCTTTGAATGAGCAGTTCTTC
TRBJ1-1 TRBD1 few TRBV7-9 CASSFRPGTGAGEAFF TGTGCCAGCAGCTTTAGACCCGGGACAGGGGCCGGTGAGGCTTTCTTT
TRBJ2-3 . . TRBV11-3 CASSSRLDGIRDTQYF TGTGCCAGCAGCTCGAGACTGGATGGGATACGAGATACGCAGTATTTT
TRBJ1-2 . . TRBV7-9 CASSLRMILYGYTF TGTGCCAGCAGCTTAAGGATGATCCTTTATGGCTACACCTTC
TRBJ2-6 . few TRBV10-3 CAISESRSGANVLTF TGTGCCATCAGTGAGTCAAGATCTGGGGCCAACGTCCTGACTTTC
TRBJ2-2 TRBD2 . TRBV7-2 CASSFIPGLAGTRTGELFF TGTGCTAGCAGCTTTATTCCGGGACTAGCGGGAACGCGGACCGGGGAGCTGTTTTTT
TRBJ2-1 . few TRBV19 CASSIGPRGNEQFF TGTGCCAGTAGTATCGGGCCCCGGGGCAATGAGCAGTTCTTC
TRBJ2-2 . few TRBV5-6 CASSLWAGELFF TGTGCCAGCAGCTTGTGGGCCGGGGAGCTGTTTTTT
TRBJ1-3 . . TRBV7-9 CASSLQGMIPNTIYF TGTGCCAGCAGCTTACAGGGGATGATTCCCAACACCATATATTTT
TRBJ2-3 . few TRBV2 CASSLRTEGWADTQYF TGTGCCAGCAGTCTTCGGACGGAGGGTTGGGCAGATACGCAGTATTTT
TRBJ1-2 TRBD1 few TRBV5-1 CASSQTGEPYGYTF TGCGCCAGCAGCCAGACAGGGGAACCCTATGGCTACACCTTC
TRBJ2-3 TRBD1 few TRBV5-5 CASSRPGQGVDTQYF TGTGCCAGCAGCCGGCCGGGACAGGGGGTCGATACGCAGTATTTT
TRBJ2-2 . many TRBV9 CASSVSPTGVAGELFF TGTGCCAGCAGCGTGAGCCCGACGGGAGTCGCCGGGGAGCTGTTTTTT
TRBJ1-6 . . TRBV6-5 CASWGGYSPLHF TGTGCCAGCTGGGGGGGATATTCACCCCTCCACTTT
TRBJ2-1 TRBD2 . TRBV18 CASSRVAGVSYNEQFF TGTGCCAGCTCACGGGTAGCGGGAGTGTCCTACAATGAGCAGTTCTTC
TRBJ2-7 . . TRBV7-2 CASSHRLGGYEQYF TGTGCCAGCAGCCACCGACTTGGGGGCTACGAGCAGTACTTC